This T cell receptor (beta chain) was observed in a study of T-cell reconstitution after alpha-beta-depleted transplantation in children. Study results and limitations: Newly produced T cells mostly provided counts and TCRbeta diversity after one year, as hyperexpanded clones declined. Surviving recipient T cells and thymic progenitors underlay high day-60 TCRbeta diversity in some patients.

Note on this clonotype: Its antigen is still unknown.

Germline CDR1 SGHDT, CDR2 YYEEEE. The V and J ends lost 0 bases and 5 bases, in that order; junction bases with no gene match: 8. This CDR3 region has 16 residues. Preparation of the TCRbeta library involved a method that used unique molecular identifiers. One entry per CDR3 protein results from TCRdb running MiXCR on the PCR reads. There are 550,000 to 600,000 distinct CDR3 sequences in the sample; roughly 23% occur only once, and around an eighth lies in the top ten. This receptor was obtained from a boy younger than two who had a stem cell transplant for acute myeloid leukemia, so the T cells may come from the graft donor. This sample comprised PBMCs, mostly from graft donor cells, obtained 360 days after TCRalphabeta/CD19-depleted stem cell transplant. The chain uses TRBV5-6 and TRBJ2-1; 7 bases map to TRBD2. In nucleotides, the CDR3 is TGTGCCAGCAGCTTGGCCGGCGCGGGGGTAAACAATGAGCAGTTCTTC. Translation gives CASSLAGAGVNNEQFF.